The rows below give T cell receptor beta chains drawn from one sample of a study of cytomegalovirus exposure and HLA in healthy donors. Produced via immunoSEQ multiplex PCR; TCRdb's table is partial and in-frame only. The repertoire holds some 180,000 clones, with 77% as singletons. Source material: PBMCs. These receptors originate from a woman in her sixties or seventies in good health and CMV-seropositive. Both conserved end residues are part of each CDR3. A D gene is named only where the DNA matches it firmly. A row's size may be missing; if present it is once, few, many or a size class.

TRBJ2-1 TRBV27 NA NA TGTGCCACCCAGCGGGCGAGCTCCTACAATGAGCAGTTCTTC CATQRASSYNEQFF
TRBJ1-6 TRBV9 TRBD1 NA TGTGCCAGCAGCGTAACAGGGGTACTCCCAAATTCACCCCTCCACTTT CASSVTGVLPNSPLHF
TRBJ2-1 TRBV27 NA NA TGTGCCAGCAGTTTGTCCACCATGGATCGGGATGAGCAGTTCTTC CASSLSTMDRDEQFF
TRBJ2-1 TRBV5-6 TRBD2 NA TGTGCCAGCAGCTTGACGGAGGCTAGCGGGAGGGACTATGAGCAGTTCTTC CASSLTEASGRDYEQFF
TRBJ1-1 TRBV30 NA NA TGTGCCTGGAGTAAGGGGGAATGGAACACTGAAGCTTTCTTT CAWSKGEWNTEAFF
TRBJ1-5 TRBV19 NA NA TGTGCCAGTAGTATAGCAGGCAGCACCAATCAGCCCCAGCATTTT CASSIAGSTNQPQHF
TRBJ2-5 TRBV5-1 TRBD2 NA TGCGCCAGCAGCTTGGATCAGCGGGGGGGCGGCGAGACCCAGTACTTC CASSLDQRGGGETQYF
TRBJ2-3 TRBV6-1 TRBD2 NA TGTGCCAGCAGTGAAGCGATAGCGGGGGGGACTAGCACAGATACGCAGTATTTT CASSEAIAGGTSTDTQYF
TRBJ1-1 TRBV7-2 NA NA TGTGCCAGCAGCCGATACCAGGGGACAGCTTTCTTT CASSRYQGTAFF
TRBJ2-1 TRBV10-3 TRBD2 NA TGTGCCATCAGTGACTCTCGGGAGGGCAATGAGCAGTTCTTC CAISDSREGNEQFF
TRBJ2-5 TRBV28 TRBD1 NA TGTGCCAGCAGTTTATCGGGACAGGGCACCCAAGAGATCCAGTACTTC CASSLSGQGTQEIQYF
TRBJ1-4 TRBV7-9 NA NA TGTGCCAGCAGCTTAGTTGGAGGGGTCAATGAAAAACTGTTTTTT CASSLVGGVNEKLFF
TRBJ1-1 TRBV7-9 NA NA TGTGCCAGCAGCTTTGATAGGGGCTCGACTGAAGCTTTCTTT CASSFDRGSTEAFF
TRBJ2-6 TRBV7-2 TRBD2 NA TGTGCCAGCCCTAGCGGGAGGACCTTGTGGGGGGCCAACGGCCTGACTTTC CASPSGRTLWGANGLTF
TRBJ1-1 TRBV6-1 TRBD1 NA TGTGCCAGCAGTGAATTGAGGACAGGGCTACTGAACACTGAAGCTTTCTTT CASSELRTGLLNTEAFF
TRBJ2-7 TRBV7-8 TRBD1 few TGTGCCAGCAGCTCACCTCCCGGACAGGGCTACGAGCAGTACTTC CASSSPPGQGYEQYF
TRBJ1-2 TRBV28 NA NA TGTGCCAGCAGTTTACTGGGGGGATACGGCTACACCTTC CASSLLGGYGYTF
TRBJ1-2 TRBV19 TRBD1 NA TGTGCCAGTGCCGGGACAGGGGAGGGTCATCATGGCTACACCTTC CASAGTGEGHHGYTF
TRBJ1-4 TRBV7-3 NA NA TGTGCCAGCAGCTTCTCGCGGACAGACGAAAAACTGTTTTTT CASSFSRTDEKLFF
TRBJ1-4 TRBV10-2 NA NA TGCGCCAGCAGTGAGTCGACGGAACAGGGCAGTGAAAAACTGTTTTTT CASSESTEQGSEKLFF
TRBJ1-5 TRBV30 NA NA TGTGCCTGGAGTGCCGGTTATGGCAATCAGCCCCAGCATTTT CAWSAGYGNQPQHF
TRBJ1-3 TRBV4-1 NA NA TGCGCCAGCAGCCAAGATCTAGGAGGCACATCGAGGGGAAACACCATATATTTT CASSQDLGGTSRGNTIYF
TRBJ2-3 TRBV15 NA NA TGTGCCACCAGCAGAAATTGGGGGGAGAGGGGCACAGATACGCAGTATTTT CATSRNWGERGTDTQYF
TRBJ2-3 TRBV5-1 TRBD2 NA TGCGCCAGCAGCTTGGCCTCGACTAGCGGGGGGGCCGATACGCAGTATTTT CASSLASTSGGADTQYF
TRBJ2-1 TRBV5-1 NA NA TGCGCCAGCAGCTTGGGGACTCAGGCCTACAATGAGCAGTTCTTC CASSLGTQAYNEQFF
TRBJ2-1 TRBV7-3 NA NA TGTGCCAGCAGCCCCCCCGGCACCCTCCCCGGGGACAATGAGCAGTTCTTC CASSPPGTLPGDNEQFF
TRBJ2-7 TRBV2 TRBD1 NA TGTGCCAGCGAGGGACAGGTAGCCTACGAGCAGTACTTC CASEGQVAYEQYF
TRBJ2-1 TRBV5-1 TRBD2 NA TGCGCCAGCAGGGGGGCTAGCGGGAGCGTAAATGAGCAGTTCTTC CASRGASGSVNEQFF
TRBJ2-2 TRBV5-4 TRBD2 NA TGTGCCAGCAGCCCTAGCGGGGGAACCACCGGCGAGCTGTTTTTT CASSPSGGTTGELFF
TRBJ2-3 TRBV4-2 TRBD2 NA TGTGCCAGCAGCCAAGAAGCGGGGGATGGCACAGATACGCAGTATTTT CASSQEAGDGTDTQYF
TRBJ2-1 TRBV19 TRBD1 NA TGTGCCAGTAGTATCCCTGGACAGGTGATGTGGCAGTTCTTC CASSIPGQVMWQFF
TRBJ1-1 TRBV5-4 NA NA TGTGCCAGCAGCTTGTGGGGCGCGAACACTGAAGCTTTCTTT CASSLWGANTEAFF
TRBJ2-4 TRBV19 TRBD1 NA TGTGCCAGTAGTATAGAGGCAGGGGGCGCGAACCTAAACATTCAGTACTTC CASSIEAGGANLNIQYF
TRBJ2-7 TRBV5-4 TRBD1 NA TGTGCCAGCAGCCCCGATGGGACAGGGGTCTACGAGCAGTACTTC CASSPDGTGVYEQYF
TRBJ2-5 TRBV12-2 NA NA TGTGCAAGTCGCCCCCGTAGCGGGAGAGTCGAAGAGACCCAGTACTTC CASRPRSGRVEETQYF
TRBJ2-2 TRBV4-1 NA NA TGCGCCAGCAGCCAAACAGCGGATGGGTCCGGGGAGCTGTTTTTT CASSQTADGSGELFF
TRBJ1-1 TRBV4-2 TRBD1 NA TGTGCCAGCAGCCAAGATCTCAGGGCAGGGGGGACTGAAGCTTTCTTT CASSQDLRAGGTEAFF
TRBJ1-4 TRBV4-2 NA NA TGTGCCAGCAGCCAAGGGCAGGGGAATAAACTGTTTTTT CASSQGQGNKLFF
TRBJ2-7 TRBV18 NA NA TGTGCCAGCTCAGAAGCGGGCGAGCAGTACTTC CASSEAGEQYF
TRBJ2-1 TRBV9 TRBD2 NA TGTGCCAGCAGCACTCGGGACTATAACAATGAGCAGTTCTTC CASSTRDYNNEQFF
TRBJ1-2 TRBV28 TRBD1 NA TGTGCCAGCAGTTTACCCCGGGACAGGGGCTATGGCTACACCTTC CASSLPRDRGYGYTF
TRBJ2-1 TRBV20-1 NA few TGCAGTGCCTACGACAGGTCTGAGCAGTTCTTC CSAYDRSEQFF